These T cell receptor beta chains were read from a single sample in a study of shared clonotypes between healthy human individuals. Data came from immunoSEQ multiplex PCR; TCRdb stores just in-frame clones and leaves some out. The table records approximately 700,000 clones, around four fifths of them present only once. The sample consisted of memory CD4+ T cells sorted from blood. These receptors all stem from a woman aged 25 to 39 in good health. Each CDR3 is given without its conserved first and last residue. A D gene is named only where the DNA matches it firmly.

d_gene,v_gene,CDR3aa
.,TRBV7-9,ASTPRAEAF
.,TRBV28,ASSGRGLGSEKLF
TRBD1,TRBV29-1,SVEDRQGASGYT
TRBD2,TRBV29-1,SSQRLAGYNEQF
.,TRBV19,ASSGIDSGANVLT
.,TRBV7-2,ASSPGKRRTGSYNEQF
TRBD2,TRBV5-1,ASSRREGDTQY
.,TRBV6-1,ASSDWLDTQY
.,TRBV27,ATRDWEEQY
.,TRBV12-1,ASSFASGGAGELF
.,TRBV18,ASSRSQGYEQY
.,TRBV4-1,ASSQTTDTQY
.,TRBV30,AWSDGRSNQPQH
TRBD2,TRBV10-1,ASSGGGTSGYNEQF
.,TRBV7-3,ASSLGPKETQY
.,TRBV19,ASSMGQGSAQPQH
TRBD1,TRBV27,ASSQEGGQGTYGYT
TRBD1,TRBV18,ASSGDRVAEQY
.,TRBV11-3,ASSLGEVGNQPQH
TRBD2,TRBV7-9,ASTMTSGRTNEQF
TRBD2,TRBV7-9,ASSSLAVGEQF
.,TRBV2,AGGWDGDYEQY
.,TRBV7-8,ASSFAGYTGELF
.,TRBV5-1,ASSGTTNEQF
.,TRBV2,ASRVRGLRQETQY
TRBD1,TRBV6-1,ASSETGQGAHYGYT
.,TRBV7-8,ASSFGKWGSNQPQH
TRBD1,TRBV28,ASSKPGTAFYEQY
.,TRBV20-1,SGLGTAAF
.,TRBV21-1,ASSKREASGRAMSETQY
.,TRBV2,ASSGLAVPETQY
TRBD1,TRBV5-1,ASSLAGDRGQPQH
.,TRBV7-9,ASSPRQDSKNIQY
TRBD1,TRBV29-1,SVDRQGSGYT
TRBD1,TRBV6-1,ASSLRDRGSQPQH
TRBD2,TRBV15,ATSREAGQGARTSGRASETQY